Included here is one TCR beta chain sequence, with context. The source of the sample is a study of shared clonotypes between healthy human individuals. Study-level background: Donor ages ranged 18 to 49 years: a couple of women, three men.

The material for each subset, its genomic DNA, was split evenly across several immunoSEQ plates. Here immunoSEQ multiplex PCR was the method, and the copy in TCRdb shows in-frame clones only, minus some. The sample has millions of clones, around nine tenths seen once. Trimming left V 0 bases short and J 4 bases short, with 12 bases between. Germline V gene sequence: CDR1 SGHDN, CDR2 FVKESK. The CDR3 contains 15 residues. All donors were healthy HIV-negative adults lacking recent acute infections or vaccinations. Input material: naive CD4+ T cells sorted from blood. Described subset: CD45RA+ positively selected. The chain carries TRBV14 and TRBJ1-1; D unresolved. The source of this sequence is a man younger than 30 in good health. The CDR3 loop is CASSQESLKSTEAFF. The CDR3 bases are TGTGCCAGCAGCCAAGAATCGCTAAAGAGCACTGAAGCTTTCTTT.